The 19 T cell receptor beta chains below all came from one sample that was sequenced in a study of vaccination and CD4 T cells after COVID-19. These TCRs are of unknown antigen specificity. At the Johns Hopkins FTIC core, DNA taken from cultured CD4+ T cells was sequenced by way of the Oncomine TCR Beta short-read assay. TCRdb passed the PCR reads through MiXCR, listing each CDR3 protein once. Altogether about 7,100 distinct CDR3 sequences are present, over 65% being singletons, with the ten largest covering approximately 21%. Treatment: approximately 9-day PBMC culture with coronavirus spike peptide pools or control peptides (ViraFEST assay). Sequenced sample: CD4+ T cells from blood, cultured in vitro. The receptors were gathered from a human donor who had recovered from COVID-19.

V is TRBV20-1 and J is TRBJ2-5; D gene ambiguous. The germline V gene has CDR1 DFQATT and CDR2 SNEGSKA (reference sequence). V dropped 0 bases and J dropped 2 bases, with 7 bases sitting between them. This CDR3 is built from 13 residues. The CDR3 is CSAREVVQETQYF. The CDR3 nucleotides are TGCAGTGCTAGAGAGGTGGTACAAGAGACCCAGTACTTC.

J is TRBJ2-7 and V is TRBV7-2, with TRBD2 identical over 9 bases. The V and J ends lost 5 bases and 7 bases, in that order; junction bases with no gene match: 15. Germline V gene lookup returns CDR1 SGHTA and CDR2 FQGNSA. This CDR3 is built from 16 residues. The chain's CDR3 is CASSVRGGGAYREQYF. DNA of the CDR3: TGTGCCAGCAGCGTACGCGGCGGGGGGGCCTACCGAGAGCAGTACTTC.

The chain is built from TRBV6-5 and TRBJ2-1, with TRBD1 as a possible D gene (6 bases). Trimming pared 2 bases from V and 9 bases from J, leaving 14 bases between. This CDR3 has 14 residues. Germline values: CDR1 MNHEY, CDR2 SVGAGI. The CDR3 here is CASSYPQGRGEQFF. CDR3 DNA sequence: TGTGCCAGCAGTTACCCACAGGGTCGGGGTGAGCAGTTCTTC.

This chain joins TRBV11-2 and TRBJ1-2, with D tentatively TRBD1 (5 bases). CDR3 length: 14 amino acids. CDR1 is SGHAT and CDR2 is FQNNGV in the germline V gene. The V and J ends lost 7 bases and 7 bases respectively, with 19 bases between them. DNA of the CDR3: TGTGCCAGCACCAGACTGCGAGGGGCAGGTGGCTACACCTTC. It yields the protein CASTRLRGAGGYTF.

This chain connects TRBV6-5 to TRBJ1-1, with D possibly being TRBD1 (5 bases). The CDR3 extends over 15 amino acids. Germline CDR1 MNHEY, CDR2 SVGAGI. Trimming stripped 1 base from V and 0 bases from J, with 9 bases between. CDR3 in amino acids: CASSYYLGLNTEAFF. Written as DNA, the CDR3 is TGTGCCAGCAGTTACTATCTGGGACTGAACACTGAAGCTTTCTTT.

The chain is built from TRBV6-2 or TRBV6-3 and TRBJ2-7, with 10 bases matching TRBD2. V lost 5 bases and J lost 5; bases outside the gene matches: 9. The germline V gene has CDR1 MNHEY and CDR2 SVGEGT. CDR3 size: 15 residues. In nucleotides, the CDR3 is TGTGCCAGCAGTGAGCGATCTAGCGGGAGACACGAGCAGTACTTC. This codes for CASSERSSGRHEQYF.

This clonotype was observed a handful of times. The chain links TRBV20-1 to TRBJ2-5, with TRBD2 matching 13 bases. Germline V CDR1 and CDR2: DFQATT, SNEGSKA (reference sequence). The CDR3 has 15 residues. The trim removed 5 bases at V and 3 bases at J, leaving 6 bases unmatched. In DNA, the CDR3 is TGCAGTGCTCAACTAGCGGGAGGGTTGGAAGAGACCCAGTACTTC. This sequence encodes CSAQLAGGLEETQYF.

This clonotype was observed a few times. This chain joins TRBV4-1 and TRBJ2-5, with D maybe TRBD2 (6 bases). Germline lookup yields CDR1 MGHRA and CDR2 YSYEKL. This CDR3 has 15 amino acids. The V end lost 4 bases, the J end lost 2 bases, and 14 bases lay between the germline ends. The CDR3 sequence is CASSRQGLVQETQYF. The CDR3 DNA is TGCGCCAGCAGCCGCCAGGGACTCGTTCAAGAGACCCAGTACTTC.

This rearrangement joins TRBV24-1 to TRBJ2-7; D remains ambiguous. V was pared by 7 bases and J by 1 base, with 22 bases between. Germline V gene sequence: CDR1 KGHDR, CDR2 SFDVKD. The CDR3 contains 17 residues. CDR3 coding DNA: TGTGCCACCAGGGAGCCCGGGCAGATCCTTTTATCCTACGAGCAGTACTTC. Translation: CATREPGQILLSYEQYF.

This chain connects TRBV6-1 to TRBJ1-6; a possible D gene is TRBD1 (5 bases). V was shortened by 2 bases and J by 7 bases, with 9 bases between the two germline ends. Germline V gene sequence: CDR1 MNHNS, CDR2 SASEGT. The length of the CDR3 is 14 residues. The chain's CDR3 is CASSEYGANSPLHF. In DNA form, the CDR3 reads TGTGCCAGCAGTGAATATGGGGCAAATTCACCCCTCCACTTT.

The chain carries TRBV6-5 and TRBJ1-1, with D perhaps matching TRBD1 (5 bases). Germline lookup yields CDR1 MNHEY and CDR2 SVGAGI. The CDR3 covers 13 residues. Trimming cost V 4 bases and J 4 bases, with 10 bases left between them. The CDR3 loop reads CASSSPQGTEAFF. In DNA form, the CDR3 reads TGTGCCAGCAGTTCCCCCCAGGGCACTGAAGCTTTCTTT.

V is TRBV7-9 and J is TRBJ1-4; 8 bases map to TRBD1. The CDR3 is 13 amino acids. Germline assignment: CDR1 SEHNR and CDR2 FQNEAQ (reference sequence). Trimming cost V 0 bases and J 10 bases; bases outside gene matches: 1. Written as DNA, the CDR3 is TGTGCCAGCAGCTTAGCACAGGGGGGAAAACTGTTTTTT. It is translated as CASSLAQGGKLFF.

By proportion, this clonotype is large. The chain links TRBV7-9 to TRBJ1-1; D remains ambiguous. The CDR3 loop spans 14 amino acids. Germline CDR1 reads SEHNR; CDR2 reads FQNEAQ (reference sequence). Trimming took off 0 bases at V and 5 bases at J, with 10 bases between the two ends. The CDR3 nucleotides are TGTGCCAGCAGCTTAGCGGTAGTGGAGACTGAAGCTTTCTTT. It is translated as CASSLAVVETEAFF.

CDR3 coding DNA: TGCAGTGCTAGTACTAGCGGGGGGGATAGCACAGATACGCAGTATTTT. The encoded protein is CSASTSGGDSTDTQYF. The rearrangement uses TRBV20-1 and TRBJ2-3, with TRBD2 identical over 13 bases. The CDR3 covers 16 residues. The V and J ends lost 3 bases and 0 bases, in that order; junction bases with no gene match: 3. CDR1 is DFQATT and CDR2 is SNEGSKA in the germline V gene (reference sequence).

This clonotype was seen a handful of times. The limits of the CDR3 on the DNA are not certain, so only TCRdb's listed CDR3 is given. The chain uses TRBV24-1 and TRBJ2-5; the table assigns TRBD1, which was not confirmed against the DNA. 16 amino acids form the CDR3, both terminal residues included. Germline V gives CDR1 KGHDR, CDR2 SFDVKD. The CDR3 loop reads CATSDFGPGARETQYF.

This clonotype was recorded only once. This chain joins TRBV11-3 and TRBJ2-2; 8 nucleotides align to TRBD1. Germline assignment: CDR1 SGHNT and CDR2 YENEEA. The CDR3 runs to 16 residues. The ends lost 1 base at V and 7 bases at J; junction bases unmatched: 8. DNA of the CDR3: TGTGCCAGCAGCTTAGTTGGACAGGGTCGGATCGGGGAGCTGTTTTTT. The encoded protein is CASSLVGQGRIGELFF.

In this sample, this clonotype turned up a few times. This chain connects TRBV20-1 to TRBJ1-1; 8 bases agree with TRBD1. Trimming took 6 bases from V and 4 from J; bases not matched to a gene: 4. This CDR3 spans 12 amino acids. Germline CDR1 DFQATT, CDR2 SNEGSKA (reference sequence). The CDR3 protein is CSARDRGTEAFF. In DNA form, the CDR3 reads TGCAGTGCCCGAGACAGGGGCACTGAAGCTTTCTTT.

CDR3 in amino acids: CATSTKKEARYGYTF. In DNA, the CDR3 is TGTGCCACCAGCACTAAAAAGGAGGCTAGGTATGGCTACACCTTC. The V gene is TRBV15, the J gene TRBJ1-2; D not resolved. CDR3 length: 15 amino acids. Germline CDR1 is LNHNV and CDR2 is YYDKDF (reference sequence). Between the trimmed V and J ends, which lost 4 bases and 5 bases, there was a span of 17 bases.

This clonotype was counted between two and nine times. V gene TRBV15 combines with J gene TRBJ1-6, with 8 positions matching TRBD1. This CDR3 spans 15 amino acids. CDR1 and CDR2 (germline): LNHNV, YYDKDF (reference sequence). The ends lost 3 bases at V and 5 bases at J; junction bases unmatched: 3. The CDR3 nucleotides read TGTGCCACCAGCAGGCAGACAGGGGATAATTCACCCCTCCACTTT. Its translation: CATSRQTGDNSPLHF.